Shown below are 32 T cell receptor beta chains from a single sample sequenced in a study of cytomegalovirus exposure and HLA in healthy donors. 13 Jbeta primers and 60 Vbeta primers were used for the PCR. Assay: immunoSEQ multiplex PCR; the TCRdb copy retains only in-frame clones and omits some. The table has 110,000 or so clones, about 76% seen once. Sequencing used PBMCs. The receptors were gathered from a man aged 35-49 years in good health and CMV-seronegative.

This chain uses TRBV6-5 with TRBJ2-7; 9 bases are a match to TRBD1. With V trimmed by 7 bases and J by 3 bases, 4 bases remained unmatched. Germline CDR1 is MNHEY and CDR2 is SVGAGI. This CDR3 is 13 amino acids long. The CDR3 bases are TGTGCCAGCACCCCGGGACAGGGCTACGAGCAGTACTTC. This translates into CASTPGQGYEQYF.

The rearrangement uses TRBV21-1 and TRBJ1-6. TRBV21-1 is designated a pseudogene. The CDR3 extends over 15 amino acids. The CDR3 DNA sequence: TGTGCCAGCGGACGGGGTTGGGGGGGTGAATCACCCCTCCACTTT. Translation gives CASGRGWGGESPLHF.

This rearrangement joins TRBV2 to TRBJ2-5; D not resolved. Between the trimmed V and J ends, which lost 3 bases and 7 bases, there was a span of 9 bases. Germline V lookup: CDR1 SNHLY, CDR2 FYNNEI. The CDR3 contains 12 residues. CDR3 in amino acids: CASSDSSGTQYF. CDR3 coding DNA: TGTGCCAGCAGTGATTCATCAGGGACCCAGTACTTC. The whole variable domain, filled in from reference TRBV2 and TRBJ2-5, reads EPEVTQTPSHQVTQMGQEVILRCVPISNHLYFYWYRQILGQKVEFLVSFYNNEISEKSEIFDDQFSVERPDGSNFTLKIRSTKLEDSAMYFCASSDSSGTQYFGPGTRLLVL.

This rearrangement joins TRBV11-2 to TRBJ2-7, with a tentative D call TRBD1 (6 bases). Germline lookup yields CDR1 SGHAT and CDR2 FQNNGV. The V end lost 5 bases, the J end lost 3 bases, and 20 bases lay between the germline ends. This CDR3 is 16 amino acids long. The CDR3, as DNA: TGTGCCAGCAGCCTCACCCCGGACAGTGGGATCTACGAGCAGTACTTC. This gives the protein CASSLTPDSGIYEQYF.

The genes are TRBV11-2 and TRBJ2-7; TRBD1 matches at 10 bases. This CDR3 is built from 16 residues. Germline CDR1 reads SGHAT; CDR2 reads FQNNGV. With V trimmed by 2 bases and J by 6 bases, 10 bases remained unmatched. The CDR3 DNA follows: TGTGCCAGCAGCTTACTCGCCGGGACAGGGGACGGCGAGCAGTACTTC. It is translated as CASSLLAGTGDGEQYF.

The chain links TRBV7-3 to TRBJ2-3; 8 nucleotides line up with TRBD2. The CDR3 totals 15 residues. J gave up 11 bases and V 4 bases, and 14 bases lay outside the gene matches. CDR1 SGHTA and CDR2 FQGTGA come from the germline V gene. The CDR3 loop is CASSSTGTSKGGQYF. CDR3 nucleotides: TGTGCCAGCAGCTCGACCGGGACTAGTAAGGGCGGGCAGTATTTT.

In DNA form, the CDR3 reads TGCGCCAGCAGCCCTAGTACAGGGTTCCACGAGCAGTACTTC. Residues: CASSPSTGFHEQYF. This chain joins TRBV4-1 and TRBJ2-7; D is possibly TRBD1 (6 bases). The germline V and J ends were trimmed by 4 bases and 5 bases, with 15 bases remaining between them. The germline CDR1 and CDR2 sequences are MGHRA and YSYEKL. This CDR3 has 14 residues.

This clone was counted only a few times. V usage is TRBV19 and J usage is TRBJ1-2; a weak D match, TRBD1 (5 bases). The germline V gene encodes CDR1 LNHDA and CDR2 SQIVND (reference sequence). This CDR3 region has 13 residues. Trimming pared 7 bases from V and 4 bases from J, leaving 13 bases between. The CDR3 DNA reads TGTGCCAGTAACCCACAGGCATCCTATGGCTACACCTTC. Its translation: CASNPQASYGYTF.

The chain is built from TRBV7-8 and TRBJ2-7, with D tentatively TRBD1 (5 bases). The germline V and J ends were trimmed by 1 base and 5 bases, with 15 bases remaining between them. Looked up from germline, CDR1 is SGHVS and CDR2 is FQNEAQ. The CDR3 has 15 residues. In DNA form, the CDR3 reads TGTGCCAGCAGCTTAGTAGAGGTGGCAGGGAACGAGCAGTACTTC. Translated, it gives CASSLVEVAGNEQYF.

The sample holds a few counts of this clone. The chain couples TRBV18 to TRBJ1-1; D is perhaps TRBD1 (5 bases). Germline CDR1 is KGHSH and CDR2 is LQKENI. Between the trimmed V and J ends, which lost 3 bases and 8 bases, there was a span of 25 bases. The CDR3 is 17 residues long. The CDR3 DNA sequence: TGTGCCAGCTCACCCTTCGGGACTCGTGGGACTTCGCCCGAAGCTTTCTTT. Its protein product is CASSPFGTRGTSPEAFF. Drawing the rest from reference TRBV18 and TRBJ1-1, the complete variable domain is NAGVMQNPRHLVRRRGQEARLRCSPMKGHSHVYWYRQLPEEGLKFMVYLQKENIIDESGMPKERFSAEFPKEGPSILRIQQVVRGDSAAYFCASSPFGTRGTSPEAFFGQGTRLTVV.

This clone appeared once. V is TRBV5-1 and J is TRBJ2-5; TRBD2 agrees at 8 bases. The CDR3 has 17 amino acids. Germline CDR1 reads SGHRS; CDR2 reads YFSETQ. V dropped 6 bases and J dropped 5; count of bases not matched to a gene: 18. CDR3 DNA sequence: TGCGCCAGCACCCCTAGAAGCGGGGGCCTTATTCAGGAGACCCAGTACTTC. Amino acids: CASTPRSGGLIQETQYF.

This chain joins TRBV7-2 and TRBJ2-7, with a possible D match to TRBD1 (6 bases). This CDR3 has 15 amino acids. In germline, CDR1 is SGHTA, CDR2 FQGNSA. The V and J ends lost 1 base and 2 bases respectively, with 12 bases between them. CDR3 coding DNA: TGTGCCAGCAGCTTAGGGCAGGGGTTCGCCTACGAGCAGTACTTC. It encodes CASSLGQGFAYEQYF. The full variable domain, with the rest looked up from reference TRBV7-2 and TRBJ2-7, is GAGVSQSPSNKVTEKGKDVELRCDPISGHTALYWYRQSLGQGLEFLIYFQGNSAPDKSGLPSDRFSAERTGGSVSTLTIQRTQQEDSAVYLCASSLGQGFAYEQYFGPGTRLTVT.

The rearrangement uses TRBV5-6 and TRBJ1-2, with no clear D. Looked up from germline, CDR1 is SGHDT and CDR2 is YYEEEE. The CDR3 is 13 residues long. The ends were cut back, 0 bases at V and 8 bases at J, with 11 bases in the middle. The CDR3 spells CASSLGGERGYTF. CDR3 DNA sequence: TGTGCCAGCAGCTTGGGCGGGGAGAGGGGCTACACCTTC. Filled out from reference TRBV5-6 and TRBJ1-2, the complete variable domain reads DAGVTQSPTHLIKTRGQQVTLRCSPKSGHDTVSWYQQALGQGPQFIFQYYEEEERQRGNFPDRFSGHQFPNYSSELNVNALLLGDSALYLCASSLGGERGYTFGSGTRLTVV.

CDR3 DNA sequence: TGCGCCAGCAGCCCGAACGGGGGAGGGAACCAGCCCCAGCATTTT. It codes for CASSPNGGGNQPQHF. This rearrangement joins TRBV4-1 to TRBJ1-5, with D perhaps matching TRBD1 (5 bases). In germline, CDR1 is MGHRA, CDR2 YSYEKL. With 4 bases removed from V and 7 bases from J, the gap between germline ends came to 17 bases. This CDR3 comprises 15 residues.

The chain combines TRBV5-1 with TRBJ2-6, with D perhaps TRBD1 (5 bases). Germline assignment: CDR1 SGHRS and CDR2 YFSETQ. The ends were cut back, 3 bases at V and 0 bases at J, with 7 bases in the middle. The CDR3 is 15 amino acids. This CDR3 is CASSSQGSGANVLTF. For the CDR3, the DNA is TGCGCCAGCAGCTCCCAGGGCTCTGGGGCCAACGTCCTGACTTTC.

In this sample, this clone turned up a few times. This chain connects TRBV5-4 to TRBJ1-2, with a possible D match to TRBD1 (5 bases). This CDR3 comprises 15 residues. Trimming took 0 bases from V and 2 from J, leaving 11 bases between them. CDR1 is SGHNT, CDR2 YYREEE, per germline (reference sequence). The CDR3 protein is CASSLGGGLNYGYTF. The CDR3 DNA sequence: TGTGCCAGCAGCTTGGGGGGCGGCCTCAACTATGGCTACACCTTC.

This clone turned up a few times. This chain joins TRBV6-1 and TRBJ1-5, with 10 bases lining up with TRBD1. CDR1 and CDR2 from the germline V gene are MNHNS and SASEGT. Trimming removed 6 bases from V and 8 bases from J; junction bases left unmatched: 13. The CDR3 contains 16 residues. The CDR3 is CASREWDRGDIKPQHF. CDR3 in DNA: TGTGCCAGCAGAGAATGGGACAGGGGCGATATCAAGCCCCAGCATTTT.

The J gene is TRBJ2-6, the V gene TRBV7-9; the match to TRBD1 covers 9 bases. This CDR3 contains 16 residues. V shed 7 bases and J 3 bases; nucleotides not matched to a gene: 7. Per germline, CDR1 SEHNR and CDR2 FQNEAQ (reference sequence). CDR3 sequence: CASTTDRGGGANVLTF. The CDR3, as DNA: TGTGCCAGCACCACGGACAGGGGAGGTGGGGCCAACGTCCTGACTTTC.

V and J are TRBV4-2 and TRBJ1-2, with TRBD1 as a possible D gene (5 bases). The germline V gene encodes CDR1 LGHNA and CDR2 YNFKEQ. V was shortened by 3 bases and J by 4 bases, with 15 bases between the two germline ends. This CDR3 has 15 amino acids. The CDR3 DNA is TGTGCCAGCAGCCAGGAAGGAGGGGAGTTCTATGGCTACACCTTC. Translating gives CASSQEGGEFYGYTF.

The CDR3 DNA reads TGTGCCAGCAGCAGCGGGACCGACAGTTCCTACGAGCAGTACTTC. It yields the protein CASSSGTDSSYEQYF. This rearrangement joins TRBV11-2 to TRBJ2-5, with TRBD2 matching 7 bases. The DNA matches TRBJ2-7 better at its end, which makes the J call doubtful. The CDR3 runs to 15 residues. CDR1 is SGHAT and CDR2 is FQNNGV in the germline V gene.

In this sample, this clone turned up once. The chain is built from TRBV30 and TRBJ1-6; D not resolved. In germline, CDR1 is GTSNPN, CDR2 SVGIG (reference sequence). V gave up 5 bases and J gave up 3 bases, with 8 bases separating them. The CDR3 has 13 amino acids. CDR3 protein: CAWSPNYNSPLHF. CDR3 sequence (DNA): TGTGCCTGGTCCCCAAACTATAATTCACCCCTCCACTTT.

The J gene is TRBJ2-7, the V gene TRBV13; TRBD2 matches 11 bases. The V gene end was trimmed by 5 bases and the J gene end by 3 bases; junction bases not matched to a gene: 9. The CDR3 runs 16 residues. CDR1 and CDR2 (germline): PRHDT, FYEKMQ (reference sequence). CDR3 amino acids: CASSDASGLADYEQYF. CDR3 in DNA: TGTGCCAGCAGCGACGCCTCGGGACTAGCGGACTACGAGCAGTACTTC. Full variable domain (missing parts from reference TRBV13 and TRBJ2-7): AAGVIQSPRHLIKEKRETATLKCYPIPRHDTVYWYQQGPGQDPQFLISFYEKMQSDKGSIPDRFSAQQFSDYHSELNMSSLELGDSALYFCASSDASGLADYEQYFGPGTRLTVT.

The V and J genes are TRBV6-1 and TRBJ1-6; 9 nucleotides agree with TRBD1. The CDR3 length is 14 residues. Germline values: CDR1 MNHNS, CDR2 SASEGT. The ends lost 5 bases at V and 7 bases at J; junction bases unmatched: 3. The CDR3 reads CASSRGQGNSPLHF. The DNA of the CDR3 is TGTGCCAGCAGTCGGGGACAGGGCAATTCACCCCTCCACTTT.

The chain couples TRBV11-2 to TRBJ2-3; 10 bases fit TRBD2. J gave up 2 bases and V 5 bases, and 7 bases lay outside the gene matches. The CDR3 has 16 residues. Looked up from germline, CDR1 is SGHAT and CDR2 is FQNNGV. CDR3: CASSISGGALTDTQYF. The CDR3 DNA follows: TGTGCCAGCAGCATAAGCGGGGGGGCCCTCACAGATACGCAGTATTTT.

V and J are TRBV7-6 and TRBJ1-1; no clear D gene. Trimming took off 5 bases at V and 8 bases at J, with 15 bases between the two ends. The CDR3 has 13 residues. Germline V gene data show CDR1 as SGHVS and CDR2 as FNYEAQ. The CDR3 DNA sequence: TGTGCCAGCAGCCGTTCATACTACGGGGAAGCTTTCTTT. This sequence encodes CASSRSYYGEAFF.

This clone was picked up many times. The rearrangement uses TRBV27 and TRBJ1-1; D remains ambiguous. Germline lookup yields CDR1 MNHEY and CDR2 SMNVEV (reference sequence). This CDR3 comprises 14 residues. V dropped 1 base and J dropped 0 bases, with 6 bases sitting between them. DNA for the CDR3: TGTGCCAGCAGTTTATACAGAGTGAACACTGAAGCTTTCTTT. Translated: CASSLYRVNTEAFF.

This chain connects TRBV27 to TRBJ2-7; no clear D gene. The CDR3 is 16 residues long. V lost 4 bases, J lost 2 bases, and 18 bases lay in between. Germline CDR1 reads MNHEY; CDR2 reads SMNVEV (reference sequence). The CDR3 here is CASSWNPRLSTYEQYF. CDR3 DNA: TGTGCCAGCAGTTGGAATCCGAGACTGTCCACCTACGAGCAGTACTTC.

The chain carries TRBV5-6 and TRBJ1-2, with TRBD1 matching over 9 bases. Losses at the gene ends were 4 bases for V and 6 bases for J; bases not matched to a gene: 10. The germline gives CDR1 SGHDT, CDR2 YYEEEE. The length of the CDR3 is 15 residues. The CDR3 is CASSGMTGTGHGYTF. The CDR3 DNA is TGTGCCAGCAGCGGAATGACAGGGACAGGGCATGGCTACACCTTC.

This clone was found a few times. The chain has TRBV4-3 and TRBJ1-5; a possible D gene is TRBD1 (5 bases). The V end was cut by 0 bases, the J end by 8 bases, with 11 bases between. Germline CDR1 and CDR2: LGHNA and YSLEER. The CDR3 is made up of 14 amino acids. In nucleotides, the CDR3 is TGCGCCAGCAGCCAAGAGTCAGGGATGAAGCCCCAGCATTTT. Protein: CASSQESGMKPQHF.

This chain uses TRBV4-2 with TRBJ2-7; no clear D. Germline CDR1 is LGHNA and CDR2 is YNFKEQ. The CDR3 consists of 16 residues. Trimming shortened V by 1 base and J by 7 bases, and 20 bases separated the two germline ends. DNA of the CDR3: TGTGCCAGCAGCCAAGGCCAATCAACAAGTGGTTGGGAGCAGTACTTC. This codes for CASSQGQSTSGWEQYF.

The V and J genes are TRBV21-1 and TRBJ2-5; the D call TRBD2 from the table was never checked on the DNA. TRBV21-1 is labeled a pseudogene. The CDR3 runs 13 residues. This CDR3 is CASSKGPGGIQYF. The CDR3 region has the DNA TGTGCCAGCAGCAAGGGTCCGGGGGGCATCCAGTACTTC.

The V gene is TRBV7-9, the J gene TRBJ2-7; TRBD1 matches at 9 bases. The CDR3 covers 16 residues. CDR1 is SEHNR, CDR2 FQNEAQ, per germline (reference sequence). The V gene end was trimmed by 2 bases and the J gene end by 2 bases; junction bases not matched to a gene: 7. Written as DNA, the CDR3 is TGTGCCAGCAGCTTAAGAACGGGACAGGGACCCTACGAGCAGTACTTC. Protein sequence: CASSLRTGQGPYEQYF.